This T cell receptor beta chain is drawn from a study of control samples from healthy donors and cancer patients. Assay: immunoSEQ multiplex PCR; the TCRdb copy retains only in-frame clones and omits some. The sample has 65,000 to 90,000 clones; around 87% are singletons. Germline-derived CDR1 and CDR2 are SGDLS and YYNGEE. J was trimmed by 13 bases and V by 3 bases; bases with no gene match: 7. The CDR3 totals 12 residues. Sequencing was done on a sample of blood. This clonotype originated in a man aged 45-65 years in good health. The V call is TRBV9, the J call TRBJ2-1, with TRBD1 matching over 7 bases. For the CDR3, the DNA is TGTGCCAGCAGCGCTTCTGGGACAGACCAGTTCTTC. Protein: CASSASGTDQFF.